These 24 T cell receptor beta chains share one sample of origin, sequenced in a study of cytomegalovirus exposure and HLA in healthy donors. Assay used: immunoSEQ multiplex PCR; TCRdb lists only in-frame clones, some missing. The sample has 150,000 or so clones; roughly 87% are singletons. The sample taken for sequencing was PBMCs. These receptors were taken from a woman in her late teens or twenties in good health and CMV-seropositive.

The CDR3 DNA sequence: TGCAGCGTCCTCGGACAGGGGACGAGCTATGGCTACACCTTC. As protein: CSVLGQGTSYGYTF. The gene calls are TRBV29-1 and TRBJ1-2; 9 bases map to TRBD1. The CDR3 consists of 14 residues. Germline CDR1 SQVTM, CDR2 ANQGSEA. Losses at the gene ends were 6 bases for V and 4 bases for J; bases not matched to a gene: 9.

The gene calls are TRBV5-1 and TRBJ1-5, with D perhaps matching TRBD1 (5 bases). The germline V gene encodes CDR1 SGHRS and CDR2 YFSETQ. Deletions cut 4 bases from V and 4 bases from J, with 18 bases between. The CDR3 loop spans 16 amino acids. CDR3 DNA sequence: TGCGCCAGCAGCCGAACCGGGCCGGAGGGGAATCAGCCCCAGCATTTT. Amino acids: CASSRTGPEGNQPQHF. Full variable domain (remainder filled in from reference TRBV5-1 and TRBJ1-5): KAGVTQTPRYLIKTRGQQVTLSCSPISGHRSVSWYQQTPGQGLQFLFEYFSETQRNKGNFPGRFSGRQFSNSRSEMNVSTLELGDSALYLCASSRTGPEGNQPQHFGDGTRLSIL.

V gene TRBV30 combines with J gene TRBJ1-1; no definite D call. The CDR3 is 12 residues long. V was shortened by 1 base and J by 4 bases, with 7 bases between the two germline ends. Per germline, CDR1 GTSNPN and CDR2 SVGIG (reference sequence). CDR3 sequence (DNA): TGTGCCTGGAGTGACGGTGGCACTGAAGCTTTCTTT. This codes for CAWSDGGTEAFF.

The V gene is TRBV30, the J gene TRBJ1-1; 7 nucleotides agree with TRBD1. Trimming cost V 2 bases and J 5 bases; bases outside gene matches: 5. The CDR3 is 13 residues long. Germline values: CDR1 GTSNPN, CDR2 SVGIG (reference sequence). The CDR3 region is CAWSIGTETEAFF. CDR3 sequence (DNA): TGTGCCTGGAGTATCGGGACAGAAACTGAAGCTTTCTTT.

The chain has TRBV4-2 and TRBJ2-3; D is ambiguous. V was clipped by 2 bases and J by 1 base, with 7 bases between them. Germline V gene lookup returns CDR1 LGHNA and CDR2 YNFKEQ. This CDR3 comprises 14 residues. CDR3 sequence reads: CASSQTFGTDTQYF. The CDR3 nucleotides are TGTGCCAGCAGCCAAACATTTGGCACAGATACGCAGTATTTT.

The J gene is TRBJ2-5, the V gene TRBV28, with 8 nucleotides matching TRBD2. V trimming: 6 bases; J trimming: 4 bases; junction bases outside the gene matches: 7. Germline CDR1 and CDR2: MDHEN and SYDVKM. The CDR3 has 14 residues. The CDR3 DNA reads TGTGCCAGCAGCCCGGGAGGGTCAGCAGAGACCCAGTACTTC. Translating it yields CASSPGGSAETQYF.

This clone was detected only a few times. V is TRBV27 and J is TRBJ2-7; D not resolved. V was clipped by 6 bases and J by 3 bases, with 15 bases between them. From germline, CDR1 is MNHEY and CDR2 SMNVEV (reference sequence). The CDR3 loop spans 14 amino acids. The CDR3 protein is CASSSVDSIYEQYF. Here the CDR3 DNA reads TGTGCCAGCAGCTCGGTTGACTCGATCTACGAGCAGTACTTC.

The rearrangement links TRBV29-1 to TRBJ1-4, with TRBD1 matching over 9 bases. This CDR3 has 14 amino acids. V lost 0 bases, J lost 8 bases, and 4 bases stayed unmatched. CDR1 is SQVTM, CDR2 ANQGSEA, per germline. The CDR3, as DNA: TGCAGCGTTGAAGAGGGGACAGGGTACGAAAAACTGTTTTTT. This gives the protein CSVEEGTGYEKLFF. The full variable domain, with the rest looked up from reference TRBV29-1 and TRBJ1-4, is SAVISQKPSRDICQRGTSLTIQCQVDSQVTMMFWYRQQPGQSLTLIATANQGSEATYESGFVIDKFPISRPNLTFSTLTVSNMSPEDSSIYLCSVEEGTGYEKLFFGSGTQLSVL.

CDR3 residues: CASSLVNNGYTF. CDR3 in DNA: TGTGCCAGCAGCTTAGTAAACAATGGCTACACCTTC. This chain links TRBV7-8 with TRBJ1-2, with D unclear. V lost 1 base, J lost 6 bases, and 6 bases lay in between. This CDR3 has 12 residues. Germline CDR1 SGHVS, CDR2 FQNEAQ.

The chain combines TRBV7-2 with TRBJ1-2; TRBD1 is a possible D gene (5 bases). Germline lookup yields CDR1 SGHTA and CDR2 FQGNSA. The CDR3 spans 14 residues. Trimming cost V 1 base and J 8 bases, with 14 bases left between them. CDR3 sequence: CASSLVRQGSGYTF. CDR3 in DNA: TGTGCCAGCAGCTTAGTGCGGCAGGGAAGCGGCTACACCTTC.

This clone was recorded a few times. This chain uses TRBV25-1 with TRBJ1-3, with TRBD1 as a possible D gene (6 bases). Trimming left V 0 bases short and J 8 bases short, with 17 bases between. Germline CDR1 MGHDK, CDR2 SYGVNS. This CDR3 spans 16 amino acids. The CDR3 is CASSEYSSAGADTIYF. The DNA of the CDR3 is TGTGCCAGCAGTGAATATAGTTCGGCAGGGGCGGACACCATATATTTT.

The rearrangement links TRBV5-4 to TRBJ2-2; TRBD2 matches at 11 bases. This CDR3 is 19 amino acids long. With V trimmed by 0 bases and J by 2 bases, 9 bases remained unmatched. The V gene's germline CDR1 is SGHNT and CDR2 YYREEE (reference sequence). The CDR3 sequence: CASSLGLGLAGGNTGELFF. The CDR3 coding sequence is TGTGCCAGCAGCTTGGGGTTAGGGCTAGCGGGGGGAAACACCGGGGAGCTGTTTTTT.

Written as DNA, the CDR3 is TGTGCCAGCAGCCTCTCGGGGGGAAACACAGATACGCAGTATTTT. Residues: CASSLSGGNTDTQYF. The chain has TRBV5-4 and TRBJ2-3, with 7 nucleotides matching TRBD2. CDR1 is SGHNT, CDR2 YYREEE, per germline (reference sequence). The V gene end was trimmed by 4 bases and the J gene end by 2 bases; junction bases not matched to a gene: 7. The CDR3 runs 15 residues.

The genes are TRBV7-9 and TRBJ2-3; TRBD1 aligns across 7 bases. Germline assignment: CDR1 SEHNR and CDR2 FQNEAQ (reference sequence). V lost 6 bases and J lost 2; bases outside the gene matches: 8. The CDR3 runs to 15 residues. This chain's CDR3 is CASSFTGVSTDTQYF. The CDR3, as DNA: TGTGCCAGCAGTTTTACAGGGGTTTCCACAGATACGCAGTATTTT.

A single count supports this clone. The chain's CDR3 is CASSLDGQNNQPQHF. The CDR3 DNA reads as TGCGCCAGCAGCTTGGATGGACAGAACAATCAGCCCCAGCATTTT. The chain joins TRBV5-1 to TRBJ1-5, with D possibly matching TRBD1 (6 bases). Trimming pared 0 bases from V and 3 bases from J, leaving 10 bases between. The CDR3 loop spans 15 amino acids. Germline assignment: CDR1 SGHRS and CDR2 YFSETQ.

The chain employs TRBV18 and TRBJ1-1, with D possibly being TRBD1 (5 bases). The CDR3 consists of 15 residues. V was pared by 3 bases and J by 1 base, with 12 bases between. From germline, CDR1 is KGHSH and CDR2 LQKENI. The CDR3 region has the DNA TGTGCCAGCTCACCTAAAAAGGGGAAGAACACTGAAGCTTTCTTT. It specifies CASSPKKGKNTEAFF.

This clone occurred once. V and J are TRBV11-2 and TRBJ2-3; 10 bases are a match to TRBD1. The germline V gene has CDR1 SGHAT and CDR2 FQNNGV. V lost 5 bases, J lost 4 bases, and 9 bases stayed unmatched. The CDR3 loop spans 16 amino acids. The CDR3 here is CASSSRDRGLSDTQYF. The CDR3 DNA is TGTGCCAGCAGCAGCAGGGACAGGGGACTTTCAGATACGCAGTATTTT.

The chain uses TRBV27 and TRBJ1-6, with TRBD1 matching 7 bases. Looked up from germline, CDR1 is MNHEY and CDR2 is SMNVEV (reference sequence). After removal of 3 bases from V and 10 bases from J, the junction contained 6 bases not matched to a gene. The CDR3 runs to 14 residues. In DNA, the CDR3 is TGTGCCAGCAGTTTCCTCAGGGGGAACTCACCCCTCCACTTT. Protein: CASSFLRGNSPLHF.

CDR3 loop: CASSWLAGGTDTQYF. CDR3 nucleotide sequence: TGTGCCAGCAGTTGGCTAGCGGGGGGAACGGATACGCAGTATTTT. The chain recombines TRBV6-5 with TRBJ2-3; TRBD2 agrees at 11 bases. The CDR3 extends over 15 amino acids. V trimming: 4 bases; J trimming: 6 bases; junction bases outside the gene matches: 6. Germline CDR1 and CDR2: MNHEY and SVGAGI.

The rearrangement uses TRBV5-6 and TRBJ2-1; 9 bases map to TRBD2. There are 18 residues in the CDR3. Per the germline V gene, CDR1 is SGHDT and CDR2 is YYEEEE. The J segment lost 2 bases and the V segment lost 4 bases, leaving 13 bases of the junction unmatched. Here the CDR3 reads CASSRQWSGGPTYNEQFF. The DNA of the CDR3 is TGTGCCAGCAGCCGCCAATGGAGCGGGGGGCCTACCTACAATGAGCAGTTCTTC.

This clone was counted only a few times. The chain is built from TRBV30 and TRBJ2-5; no firm D call. In germline, CDR1 is GTSNPN, CDR2 SVGIG (reference sequence). CDR3 length: 10 residues. The V and J ends lost 8 bases and 5 bases respectively, with 9 bases between them. The CDR3 coding sequence is TGTGCCCTCGGGTGGGAGACCCAGTACTTC. Its translation: CALGWETQYF.

V gene TRBV28 combines with J gene TRBJ1-3, with 7 bases fitting TRBD1. Germline lookup yields CDR1 MDHEN and CDR2 SYDVKM. CDR3 length: 13 amino acids. Trimming cost V 7 bases and J 4 bases; bases outside gene matches: 4. The CDR3 bases are TGTGCCAGCAAGGGGGCGCGCGGAAACACCATATATTTT. Amino acid sequence: CASKGARGNTIYF. Filled out from reference TRBV28 and TRBJ1-3, the complete variable domain reads DVKVTQSSRYLVKRTGEKVFLECVQDMDHENMFWYRQDPGLGLRLIYFSYDVKMKEKGDIPEGYSVSREKKERFSLILESASTNQTSMYLCASKGARGNTIYFGEGSWLTVV.

The chain links TRBV27 to TRBJ2-7, with 9 positions matching TRBD1. The junction had 6 bases not matched to a gene; V was cut back by 2 bases and J by 4 bases. This CDR3 comprises 15 residues. Germline V gene sequence: CDR1 MNHEY, CDR2 SMNVEV (reference sequence). This CDR3 is CASSLTGQGTYEQYF. The CDR3 region has the DNA TGTGCCAGCAGTTTAACGGGACAGGGAACATACGAGCAGTACTTC.

The chain is built from TRBV13 and TRBJ1-2, with 8 nucleotides matching TRBD1. The CDR3 extends over 15 amino acids. Germline V CDR1 and CDR2: PRHDT, FYEKMQ (reference sequence). J was trimmed by 2 bases and V by 4 bases; bases with no gene match: 6. CDR3 residues: CASSSLTGVNYGYTF. For the CDR3, the DNA is TGTGCCAGCAGCTCTCTGACAGGGGTAAACTATGGCTACACCTTC.